The subject of this entry is one T cell receptor (beta chain). The CDR3 is 13 residues long. Germline CDR1 reads MDHEN; CDR2 reads SYDVKM. V lost 3 bases, J lost 5 bases, and 3 bases stayed unmatched. This sample is part of a study of blood T cell repertoires in COVID-19. The data were produced by immunoSEQ multiplex PCR, yet TCRdb's version contains in-frame clones alone and is incomplete. The sample has under 200,000 clones, 75% to 90% seen once; the top ten hold around 6.1%. Sequencing was done on a sample of peripheral blood. The clonotype was recovered from a middle-aged woman with acute or convalescent COVID-19. The J gene is TRBJ1-1, the V gene TRBV28; TRBD1 matches at 7 bases. The CDR3 spells CASSLQGGTEAFF. CDR3 nucleotides: TGTGCCAGCAGTTTGCAGGGGGGAACTGAAGCTTTCTTT.